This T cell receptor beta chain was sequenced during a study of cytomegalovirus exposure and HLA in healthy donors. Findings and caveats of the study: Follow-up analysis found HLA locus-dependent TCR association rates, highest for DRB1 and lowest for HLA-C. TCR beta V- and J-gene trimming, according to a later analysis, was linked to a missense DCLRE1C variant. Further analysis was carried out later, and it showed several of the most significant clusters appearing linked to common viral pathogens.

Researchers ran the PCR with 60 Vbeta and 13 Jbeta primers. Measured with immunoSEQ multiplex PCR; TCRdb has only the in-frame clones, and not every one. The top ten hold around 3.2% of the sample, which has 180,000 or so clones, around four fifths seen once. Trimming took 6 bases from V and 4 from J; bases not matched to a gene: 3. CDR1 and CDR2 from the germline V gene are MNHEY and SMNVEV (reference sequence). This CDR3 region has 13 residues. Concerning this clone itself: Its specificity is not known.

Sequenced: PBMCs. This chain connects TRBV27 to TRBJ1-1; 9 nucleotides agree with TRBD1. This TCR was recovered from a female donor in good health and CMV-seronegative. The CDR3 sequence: CASSQTGGTEAFF. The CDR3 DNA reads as TGTGCCAGCAGCCAGACAGGGGGCACTGAAGCTTTCTTT.